These T cell receptor beta chains were read from a single sample in a study of blood T cell repertoires in COVID-19. The table came from immunoSEQ multiplex PCR; TCRdb's copy has only in-frame clones and leaves some out. The table has fewer than 130,000 clones, more than 75% seen once. The sample comprised peripheral blood. These TCRs come from a woman in her forties or fifties with acute or convalescent COVID-19. CDR3s include the opening cysteine and the closing phenylalanine or tryptophan.

V gene	J gene	CDR3 protein
TRBV6-5	TRBJ2-7	CASSYLSPGYEQYF
TRBV2	TRBJ2-2	CASSEGSVNTGELFF
TRBV30	TRBJ1-5	CAWSVRVGSNQPQHF
TRBV9	TRBJ2-5	CASSVAGGPAGETQYF
TRBV24-1	TRBJ2-7	CATSLLGQGALYEQYF
TRBV6-2/TRBV6-3	TRBJ2-5	CASSYRTSGYPETQYF
TRBV27	TRBJ1-2	CASTTRTGGVYGYTF
TRBV19	TRBJ1-2	CATNFGAGGNYGYTF
TRBV2	TRBJ2-3	CASCPLGGDTQYF
TRBV6-6	TRBJ1-1	CAHGRGETEAFF
TRBV5-1	TRBJ2-1	CASSTGTGGFNNEQFF
TRBV5-8	TRBJ2-5	CASSIGQGQGETQYF
TRBV18	TRBJ1-2	CASSLRTTNYGYTF
TRBV6-1	TRBJ2-1	CASSEGGQGWTGLYNEQFF
TRBV2	TRBJ2-3	CASRPTSGTDTQYF
TRBV28	TRBJ1-5	CASKRDRSQPQHF
TRBV5-1	TRBJ2-1	CASSWVRGAGEQFF
TRBV3-1/TRBV3-2	TRBJ2-5	CASSQAGLAGGEETQYF
TRBV29-1	TRBJ1-1	CSVDDSPVNTEAFF
TRBV4-1	TRBJ2-1	CASSQEPGGPSYNEQFF
TRBV6-5	TRBJ2-3	CASSPLAGGTDTQYF
TRBV6-6	TRBJ2-4	CASSYAGKPHLDIQYF
TRBV7-9	TRBJ1-2	CASDEGATGFNYGYTF
TRBV18	TRBJ2-1	CASSPQGLAGGHNEQFF
TRBV3-1/TRBV3-2	TRBJ2-2	CASSGSRTGELFF
TRBV27	TRBJ2-7	CASKNLTSGRAPLEQYF
TRBV6-6	TRBJ2-2	CATSSGRQAYTGELFF
TRBV19	TRBJ1-4	CASSIPLGMGEKLFF
TRBV9	TRBJ2-7	CASSVGQDNSYEQYF
TRBV24-1	TRBJ2-7	CATSESGTGNKYYEQYF
TRBV24-1	TRBJ2-1	CATSDPGQGGYNEQFF
TRBV2	TRBJ2-7	CASSEGQNPYEQYF
TRBV4-1	TRBJ2-2	CASGTGGTGELFF
TRBV6-5	TRBJ2-5	CASRLTSGGGETQYF
TRBV29-1	TRBJ1-6	CSVRQGLDSPLHF
TRBV15	TRBJ1-1	CATSRDRTVGTEAFF
TRBV29-1	TRBJ2-7	CSVEDPGGYEQYF
TRBV28	TRBJ2-3	CASSYPLKREGTDTQYF
TRBV3-1/TRBV3-2	TRBJ1-1	CASSHHRRENTEAFF
TRBV5-1	TRBJ2-7	CASSWTGGADEQYF
TRBV7-9	TRBJ2-3	CASSLGAGTDTQYF
TRBV7-6	TRBJ2-2	CASSPAGEGTGELFF
TRBV7-8	TRBJ1-1	CASSFELNTEAFF
TRBV25-1	TRBJ1-1	CASSEFATGQNTEAFF
TRBV7-9	TRBJ2-7	CASSLNRGQGTEQYF
TRBV9	TRBJ1-4	CASSVTGLPNEKLFF
TRBV23-1	TRBJ2-1	CASSQGDEQFF
TRBV28	TRBJ1-2	CASSLWQGAGGYTF
TRBV19	TRBJ1-1	CASSKVAGGMNTEAFF
TRBV9	TRBJ2-3	CASSVATDTQYF
TRBV5-4	TRBJ1-1	CASSFGGTANTEAFF
TRBV7-2	TRBJ1-5	CASSWGQGNQPQHF
TRBV7-8	TRBJ2-3	CASSLNRGASDTQYF
TRBV6-4	TRBJ2-2	CASSAVSGRQVAGELFF
TRBV6-5	TRBJ2-5	CASRGGGSKETQYF
TRBV11-1	TRBJ2-3	CASSVTGGLVDTQYF
TRBV19	TRBJ1-2	CASNRDRAAGGYTF
TRBV19	TRBJ2-7	CASSIAGQSYEQYF